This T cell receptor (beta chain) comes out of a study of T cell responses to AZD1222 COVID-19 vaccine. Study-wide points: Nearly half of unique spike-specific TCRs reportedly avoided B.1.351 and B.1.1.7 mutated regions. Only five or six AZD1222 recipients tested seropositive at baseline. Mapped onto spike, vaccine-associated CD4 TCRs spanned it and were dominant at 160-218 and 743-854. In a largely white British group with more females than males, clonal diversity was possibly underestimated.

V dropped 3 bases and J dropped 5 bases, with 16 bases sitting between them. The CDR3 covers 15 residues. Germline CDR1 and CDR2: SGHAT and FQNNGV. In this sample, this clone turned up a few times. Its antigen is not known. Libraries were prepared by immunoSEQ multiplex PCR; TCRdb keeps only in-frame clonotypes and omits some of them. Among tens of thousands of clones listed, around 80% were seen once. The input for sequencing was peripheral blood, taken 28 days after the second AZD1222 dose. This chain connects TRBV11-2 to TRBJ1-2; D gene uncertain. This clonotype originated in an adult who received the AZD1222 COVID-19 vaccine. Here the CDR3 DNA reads TGTGCCAGCAGCTTTCCGGCGGCTCAGAGGTATGGCTACACCTTC. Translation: CASSFPAAQRYGYTF.